The T cell receptor (beta chain) described here comes from a study of blood T cell repertoires in COVID-19. Overall study: Sites in the United States, Italy and Spain provided acute and convalescent COVID-19 samples. In each case, the material was cDNA or gDNA derived from T cells, B-cell-depleted T cells, or PBMCs.

In the original workflow: Cell counts per sample came from amplifying reference gene primers. The method was immunoSEQ multiplex PCR; TCRdb's version includes in-frame clones alone and lacks a portion of them. V and J calls and clone size follow that table, whereas D and trimming were derived from the DNA. The sample contains some 230,000 clones, about 85% of which appear only once. The length of the CDR3 is 16 residues. This chain uses TRBV21-1 with TRBJ2-7; the D call of TRBD2 is as the table states it, not checked on the DNA. TRBV21-1 is tagged as a pseudogene. The receptor's source is a man aged 35 to 55 with acute or convalescent COVID-19. The sequenced sample consisted of peripheral blood. The CDR3 sequence is CASSLRRGLAAYEQYF. The CDR3, as DNA: TGTGCCAGCAGCCTTAGGAGGGGCCTCGCCGCCTACGAGCAGTACTTC.